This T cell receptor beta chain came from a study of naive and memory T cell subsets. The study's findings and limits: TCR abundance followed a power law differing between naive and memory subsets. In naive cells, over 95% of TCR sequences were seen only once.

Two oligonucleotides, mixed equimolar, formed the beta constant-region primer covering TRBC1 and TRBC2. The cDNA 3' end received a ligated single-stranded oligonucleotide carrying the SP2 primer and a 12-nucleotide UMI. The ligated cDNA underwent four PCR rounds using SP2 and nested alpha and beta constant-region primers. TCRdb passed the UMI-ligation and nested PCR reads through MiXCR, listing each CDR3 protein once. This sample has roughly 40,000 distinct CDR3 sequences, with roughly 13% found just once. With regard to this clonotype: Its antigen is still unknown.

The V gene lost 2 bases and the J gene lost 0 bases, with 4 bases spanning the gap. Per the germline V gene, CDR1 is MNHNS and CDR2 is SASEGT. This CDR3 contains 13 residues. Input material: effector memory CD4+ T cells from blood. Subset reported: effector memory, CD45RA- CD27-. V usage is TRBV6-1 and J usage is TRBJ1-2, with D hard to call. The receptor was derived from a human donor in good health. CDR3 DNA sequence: TGTGCCAGCAGTGAATCTTCTAACTATGGCTACACCTTC. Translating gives CASSESSNYGYTF.